These 4 T cell receptor beta chains were sequenced from one sample in a study of tumor and adjacent non-tumor tissue in lung cancer. The library came from three nested PCR rounds adapted from ARM-PCR protocols. TCRdb re-called the multiplex PCR reads through MiXCR, storing one row per CDR3 protein. Of 60,000 to 85,000 distinct CDR3 sequences in the sample, around four fifths were seen once. This sample's RNA came from whole unsorted tissue. The specimen was lung tumor tissue. The receptors shown here come from a man in his sixties with non-small cell lung cancer.

Remarks on this clonotype: Mismatch with germline at one junction end may stem from a read error. The V gene is TRBV28, the J gene TRBJ2-7, with D perhaps TRBD2 (5 bases). Germline CDR1 reads MDHEN; CDR2 reads SYDVKM. The CDR3 totals 15 residues. The CDR3 nucleotides read TGTGCCAGCATTTTAACTACTAGAGGCGCCTACGAGCAGTACTTC. Translated: CASILTTRGAYEQYF.

A word on this clonotype: Given a much more abundant clone one base away, this may be a read error. This chain links TRBV5-6 with TRBJ2-7, with 7 bases fitting TRBD2. CDR1 is SGHDT and CDR2 is YYEEEE in the germline V gene. The CDR3 contains 14 residues. The V segment lost 0 bases and the J segment 3 bases; nucleotides outside the gene matches: 3. The CDR3 protein is CASSLDLADYEQYF. The DNA of the CDR3 is TGTGCCAGCAGCTTGGATCTAGCGGACTACGAGCAGTACTTC. The entire variable domain, with the rest obtained from reference TRBV5-6 and TRBJ2-7, is as follows: DAGVTQSPTHLIKTRGQQVTLRCSPKSGHDTVSWYQQALGQGPQFIFQYYEEEERQRGNFPDRFSGHQFPNYSSELNVNALLLGDSALYLCASSLDLADYEQYFGPGTRLTVT.

Comments on this clonotype: The conserved phenylalanine or tryptophan is not found at the CDR3 terminus, so this likely reflects a read error. The chain is built from TRBV20-1 and TRBJ2-3; D not resolved. The CDR3 has 12 residues. Germline CDR1 and CDR2: DFQATT and SNEGSKA (reference sequence). This CDR3 is CSCWGGSDTQYS. The CDR3 DNA is TGCAGCTGCTGGGGTGGGTCAGATACGCAGTATTCT.

The sample holds many counts of this clonotype. An end of the junction differs from the germline gene, which may be a read error. This chain uses TRBV10-2 with TRBJ2-6; TRBD1 matches at 10 bases. From germline, CDR1 is WSHSY and CDR2 SAAADI. CDR3 size: 13 residues. The CDR3 DNA reads as TGCGCCGGTGGGGGGACAGGGGCCAACATCCTGACTTTC. Residues: CAGGGTGANILTF.